This record looks at one T cell receptor (beta chain) sequence and its context. These data come from a study of low-dose radiotherapy and immunotherapy resistance in tumors. Study-wide background: Every two weeks, one day ahead of radiation and immunotherapy, cyclophosphamide 200 mg/m2 was given (intravenously).

Both TCRalpha and TCRbeta chains were reverse transcribed with V-gene-specific primers. TCR amplification used 15 to 20 PCR cycles, a constant-region primer and a V-primer adapter. Using its own MiXCR run on the reads, TCRdb lists one record per CDR3 protein. This sample yields some 13,000 distinct CDR3 sequences, of which about 74% are seen a single time; 4.5% to 5% belongs to the top ten. Eligibility required advanced solid tumors lacking tumor-infiltrating lymphocytes. The V gene's germline CDR1 is MNHEY and CDR2 SVGEGT. V gave up 6 bases and J gave up 5 bases, with 11 bases separating them. The CDR3 totals 13 residues.

The sequence came from a human donor with advanced metastatic prostate, ovarian, gallbladder or colorectal cancer (not recorded which). This table probably holds off-target reads from a library built for another chain. The chain is built from TRBV6-2 or TRBV6-3 and TRBJ2-1; possibly TRBD2 for D (6 bases). The CDR3 nucleotides read TGTGCCAGCAGAGTCGGGAGCAACAATGAGCAGTTCTTC. As protein: CASRVGSNNEQFF.